This TCR beta chain was recorded in a study of shared clonotypes between healthy human individuals. Deletions cut 2 bases from V and 0 bases from J, with 8 bases between. This CDR3 region has 14 residues. Germline CDR1 SGHTA, CDR2 FQGNSA. Positively selected for CCR7, the CD45RO-negative cells used as naive CD8 cells excluded terminally differentiated effector memory CD45RA+ cells. Each of the donors was a healthy adult who was HIV-negative and had not had a recent acute infection or vaccination. The assay was immunoSEQ multiplex PCR, and TCRdb's table has in-frame clones only and misses some. The profile shows 2 million to 2.5 million clones, about 92% of them singletons.

Sequenced: naive CD8+ T cells from PBMCs. This chain joins TRBV7-2 and TRBJ2-7; possible D gene TRBD2, 5 bases. This TCR came from a man younger than 30 in good health. Some clones in this sample may be carry-over from other donors' samples. CDR3 DNA sequence: TGTGCCAGCAGCTTAACCCGGGGCTCCTACGAGCAGTACTTC. Protein sequence: CASSLTRGSYEQYF.